Below are 14 T cell receptor beta chains sequenced from a single sample in a study of blood T cell repertoires in COVID-19. Only in-frame clones appear in the TCRdb table, and some are missing; sequencing was by immunoSEQ multiplex PCR. The sample has around 240,000 clones; approximately 85% are singletons. Sequencing used PBMCs or T cells enriched from blood (not recorded which). These receptors all stem from a woman in her forties or fifties who had recovered from COVID-19.

The chain couples TRBV2 to TRBJ2-3, with D possibly TRBD1 on 5 matching bases. V was trimmed by 4 bases and J by 5 bases, leaving 10 bases between them. The CDR3 covers 13 residues. CDR1 is SNHLY and CDR2 is FYNNEI in the germline V gene. This CDR3 is CASSGQGLDTQYF. DNA for the CDR3: TGTGCCAGCAGTGGGCAGGGCTTAGATACGCAGTATTTT.

The CDR3 sequence: CASSSWGGPDEQYF. CDR3 nucleotide sequence: TGTGCCAGCAGTTCCTGGGGGGGGCCTGACGAGCAGTACTTC. The chain employs TRBV6-5 and TRBJ2-7; possible D gene TRBD2, 7 bases. This CDR3 has 14 amino acids. Germline CDR1 MNHEY, CDR2 SVGAGI. V dropped 4 bases and J dropped 5 bases, with 15 bases sitting between them.

The chain employs TRBV2 and TRBJ1-1; 8 bases align to TRBD1. The CDR3 sequence is 17 residues long. Germline V lookup: CDR1 SNHLY, CDR2 FYNNEI. J was trimmed by 0 bases and V by 1 base; bases with no gene match: 7. The CDR3: CASSEGQGNWVNTEAFF. The DNA of the CDR3 is TGTGCCAGCAGTGAAGGACAGGGGAATTGGGTGAACACTGAAGCTTTCTTT.

The rearrangement joins TRBV7-6 to TRBJ2-2, with D possibly being TRBD2 (6 bases). This CDR3 comprises 17 residues. V shed 3 bases and J shed 7 bases, with 21 bases lying between them. Germline lookup yields CDR1 SGHVS and CDR2 FNYEAQ. CDR3 region: CASSFVLRGKSIGELFF. The CDR3 DNA is TGTGCCAGCAGCTTCGTGTTGCGCGGGAAGTCCATCGGGGAGCTGTTTTTT.

The genes are TRBV12-3 or TRBV12-4 and TRBJ2-5; D is undetermined. This CDR3 is built from 13 residues. Trimming stripped 6 bases from V and 1 base from J, with 9 bases between. The CDR3 loop is CASRRHSQETQYF. In DNA, the CDR3 is TGTGCCAGCAGGCGACATTCCCAAGAGACCCAGTACTTC.

V usage is TRBV2 and J usage is TRBJ2-7, with a weak D call TRBD2 (5 bases). Per the germline V gene, CDR1 is SNHLY and CDR2 is FYNNEI. The CDR3 contains 14 residues. Trimming removed 9 bases at V and 0 bases at J, with 15 bases between. The chain's CDR3 is CASRLAGSSYEQYF. The CDR3 DNA is TGTGCCAGTCGCCTGGCGGGTAGCTCCTACGAGCAGTACTTC.

V is TRBV6-1 and J is TRBJ1-6; 7 bases fit TRBD1. Per the germline V gene, CDR1 is MNHNS and CDR2 is SASEGT. V lost 2 bases, J lost 9 bases, and 7 bases stayed unmatched. The CDR3 is 15 amino acids. The CDR3 sequence is CASSERAGGLSPLHF. CDR3 bases: TGTGCCAGCAGTGAAAGGGCAGGGGGACTTTCACCCCTCCACTTT.

The chain joins TRBV18 to TRBJ2-7; no reliable D call. The CDR3 sequence is 14 residues long. Germline V lookup: CDR1 KGHSH, CDR2 LQKENI. V was pared by 2 bases and J by 7 bases, with 15 bases between. In nucleotides, the CDR3 is TGTGCCAGCTCACCAGGTAGACAAACCAAGGAGCAGTACTTC. Translated: CASSPGRQTKEQYF.

This chain connects TRBV5-4 to TRBJ2-7; TRBD2 matches at 13 bases. CDR3 size: 15 residues. Trimming removed 4 bases from V and 5 bases from J; junction bases left unmatched: 6. Germline V gene lookup returns CDR1 SGHNT and CDR2 YYREEE (reference sequence). CDR3 amino acids: CASSRPGTSGNEQYF. CDR3 bases: TGTGCCAGCAGCCGTCCCGGGACTAGCGGGAACGAGCAGTACTTC.

The genes are TRBV6-5 and TRBJ1-2; the match to TRBD1 covers 7 bases. Germline V gives CDR1 MNHEY, CDR2 SVGAGI. The CDR3 sequence is 14 residues long. V shed 4 bases and J 8 bases; nucleotides not matched to a gene: 10. The CDR3 bases are TGTGCCAGCAGTTCCTCACAGGGGTTTGAGGGCTACACCTTC. Translating it yields CASSSSQGFEGYTF.

V gene TRBV10-2 combines with J gene TRBJ2-2; the match to TRBD2 covers 8 bases. The V and J ends lost 3 bases and 5 bases, in that order; junction bases with no gene match: 5. This CDR3 region has 15 residues. Looked up from germline, CDR1 is WSHSY and CDR2 is SAAADI. The CDR3 DNA reads as TGCGCCAGCAGTGATCTAGCGGGCGGGACCGGGGAGCTGTTTTTT. Its translation: CASSDLAGGTGELFF.

This clone was recorded once. The gene calls are TRBV5-1 and TRBJ2-5; TRBD1 matches 8 bases. The junction had 3 bases not matched to a gene; V was cut back by 4 bases and J by 1 base. This CDR3 comprises 14 residues. The germline V gene encodes CDR1 SGHRS and CDR2 YFSETQ. In DNA form, the CDR3 reads TGCGCCAGCAGCGAAGGACAGGGCCAAGAGACCCAGTACTTC. Amino acids: CASSEGQGQETQYF. Full variable domain (remainder filled in from reference TRBV5-1 and TRBJ2-5): KAGVTQTPRYLIKTRGQQVTLSCSPISGHRSVSWYQQTPGQGLQFLFEYFSETQRNKGNFPGRFSGRQFSNSRSEMNVSTLELGDSALYLCASSEGQGQETQYFGPGTRLLVL.

This rearrangement joins TRBV19 to TRBJ2-7; D gene unclear. CDR1 and CDR2 (germline): LNHDA, SQIVND (reference sequence). V lost 4 bases to trimming and J lost 3 bases, with 13 bases between them. The CDR3 has 14 amino acids. CDR3 sequence reads: CASSTVTRLYEQYF. DNA of the CDR3: TGTGCCAGTAGTACAGTAACGAGGCTCTACGAGCAGTACTTC.

This clone has just a few counts. The rearrangement links TRBV13 to TRBJ1-4, with 10 nucleotides matching TRBD1. After removal of 5 bases from V and 7 bases from J, the junction contained 4 bases not matched to a gene. Germline V gene sequence: CDR1 PRHDT, CDR2 FYEKMQ (reference sequence). The CDR3 is 14 residues long. The CDR3 DNA sequence: TGTGCCAGCAGCCGATGGACAGGGGGTGAAAAACTGTTTTTT. Translation: CASSRWTGGEKLFF.